The sequence of this TCR beta chain was determined in a study of tumor and adjacent non-tumor tissue in lung cancer. The CDR3 runs to 15 residues. From germline, CDR1 is MNHEY and CDR2 SVGAGI. A modified ARM-PCR protocol with three rounds of nested PCR amplified TCRbeta. A single record per CDR3 protein comes from TCRdb applying MiXCR to the multiplex PCR reads. The sample includes around 66,000 distinct CDR3 sequences, 55% to 85% of them seen just once. RNA was extracted from bulk tissue without any cell sorting. This clonotype was picked up a small number of times. A read error may account for a junction end that differs from germline.

The receptor was derived from a man in his sixties with non-small cell lung cancer. Sequencing was performed on lung tumor tissue. The chain employs TRBV6-5 and TRBJ2-7; possible D gene TRBD2, 6 bases. The CDR3 nucleotides are TGTGCCAGCGGTTACTCGAGGCGGGAAACGGCCAAGCAATACTTC. Encoded protein: CASGYSRRETAKQYF.